This T cell receptor (beta chain) is from a study of CXCR3-negative and CXCR3-positive naive CD8 T cells. Study outcomes and limitations: Surface CD5 was comparable between naive subsets; TCR strength was inferred from TRB CDR3 properties. Upon cryopreservation, CXCR3 expression partially decreased, and most assays used fresh PBMCs.

This clonotype is deemed medium-sized by its frequency. Its antigen is still unknown. The CDR3 spans 13 residues. Germline-derived CDR1 and CDR2 are ENHRY and SYGVKD. 5' RACE with UMI labels generated the TRB cDNA libraries. After re-calling the 5' RACE reads, TCRdb lists one entry per CDR3 protein, DNA absent. The sample holds roughly 48,000 distinct CDR3 sequences. The rearrangement joins TRBV10-3 to TRBJ1-2. This receptor was taken from a human donor in good health. Some clones in this sample may be carry-over from other donors' samples. Sequenced: memory CD8+ T cells from blood. CDR3 loop: CAISESAGSGYTF.